This T cell receptor beta chain was profiled in a study of type 1 regulatory T cells. Findings and caveats of the study: Tr1 cells had a more restricted TCR repertoire than non-Tr1 cells.

V was cut by 2 bases and J by 2 bases, with 7 bases left in between. This CDR3 is 15 amino acids long. Germline CDR1 reads MNHEY; CDR2 reads SVGEGT. In TCRdb, the reads were re-called with MiXCR into one record per CDR3 protein. Here the sample spans about 71,000 distinct CDR3 sequences, less than 25% being singletons. In its sample, this clonotype was seen many times. Its target is unknown. This TCR came from a human donor in good health. Input material: cultured type 1 regulatory T (Tr1) cells, either the whole culture or a sorted fraction (not recorded which). The gene calls are TRBV6-2 or TRBV6-3 and TRBJ2-6; D may be TRBD2 (5 bases). The chain's CDR3 is CASSYNSAGANVLTF. CDR3 bases: TGTGCCAGCAGTTACAATAGCGCTGGGGCCAACGTCCTGACTTTC.